This TCR beta chain originates from a study of spatial heterogeneity in lung cancer. Germline lookup yields CDR1 SEHNR and CDR2 FQNEAQ (reference sequence). The CDR3 is made up of 13 amino acids. Trimming cost V 5 bases and J 8 bases, with 13 bases left between them. The time point: sample taken at primary tumor resection. Unsorted whole RNA of tumor, nontumor lung or frozen PBMC was sequenced. The donor population consisted of roughly 70 patients with untreated, early-stage non-small cell lung cancer. This clonotype was recorded a few times. With the library built for alpha chains, this beta chain is off target and its frequency is not meaningful. TCR cDNA molecules each carried a unique molecular identifier. TCRdb re-analysed the 5' RACE reads in MiXCR, keeping a single row per CDR3 protein. The sample contains about 11,000 distinct CDR3 sequences, less than 4.5% of which appear only once.

The sequence derives from a female donor with early-stage non-small cell lung cancer. The sequenced sample was PBMCs, obtained at surgery. The rearrangement links TRBV7-9 to TRBJ2-1, with D possibly TRBD2 on 5 matching bases. CDR3 bases: TGTGCCAGCAGCCCCGAGGAGGCCTATGAGCAGTTCTTC. It translates to CASSPEEAYEQFF.